A single sample gave rise to the 14 T cell receptor beta chains below, sequenced in a study of blood T cell repertoires in COVID-19. Sequencing used immunoSEQ multiplex PCR; TCRdb keeps in-frame clones, though not all of them. The table records under 130,000 clones, about 90% of them present only once. Input material: peripheral blood. These receptor sequences come from a woman aged 55-70 years with acute or convalescent COVID-19.

The chain is built from TRBV7-9 and TRBJ2-7, with 10 bases that match TRBD2. Germline assignment: CDR1 SEHNR and CDR2 FQNEAQ (reference sequence). CDR3 size: 17 residues. V lost 1 base and J lost 1; bases outside the gene matches: 7. CDR3 bases: TGTGCCAGCAGCTTAGAAGCGAGCGGGAGGGGTTCCTACGAGCAGTACTTC. It codes for CASSLEASGRGSYEQYF.

The chain uses TRBV30 and TRBJ2-3; 7 positions agree with TRBD1. Unmatched junction bases numbered 5, after V lost 1 base and J lost 1 base. Looked up from germline, CDR1 is GTSNPN and CDR2 is SVGIG (reference sequence). This CDR3 spans 15 amino acids. The chain's CDR3 is CAWSATGAGTDTQYF. CDR3 sequence (DNA): TGTGCCTGGAGTGCTACAGGGGCGGGCACAGATACGCAGTATTTT. The whole variable domain, filled in from reference TRBV30 and TRBJ2-3, reads SQTIHQWPATLVQPVGSPLSLECTVEGTSNPNLYWYRQAAGRGLQLLFYSVGIGQISSEVPQNLSASRPQDRQFILSSKKLLLSDSGFYLCAWSATGAGTDTQYFGPGTRLTVL.

This clone showed up just a few times. The chain has TRBV6-5 and TRBJ1-2; the D is unclear. Germline lookup yields CDR1 MNHEY and CDR2 SVGAGI. The ends were cut back, 6 bases at V and 8 bases at J, with 16 bases in the middle. CDR3 length: 13 amino acids. The CDR3 nucleotides read TGTGCCAGCAGGAGTGTGGGCCAGTGGGGCTACACCTTC. Its protein product is CASRSVGQWGYTF.

This chain uses TRBV18 with TRBJ2-5; 7 bases are a match to TRBD1. Germline-derived CDR1 and CDR2 are KGHSH and LQKENI. With 3 bases clipped from V and 2 bases from J, the junction kept 3 bases outside the gene matches. This CDR3 spans 14 amino acids. Here the CDR3 DNA reads TGTGCCAGCTCACCCCGGACAGGACAAGAGACCCAGTACTTC. The encoded protein is CASSPRTGQETQYF.

The J gene is TRBJ1-1, the V gene TRBV7-9, with D uncertain. The CDR3 is 12 residues long. The V end was cut by 2 bases, the J end by 6 bases, with 7 bases between. From germline, CDR1 is SEHNR and CDR2 FQNEAQ (reference sequence). The CDR3 DNA reads TGTGCCAGCAGCTTAAACGGTCCTGAAGCTTTCTTT. As protein: CASSLNGPEAFF.

The genes are TRBV18 and TRBJ2-1; 11 bases align to TRBD2. This CDR3 region has 17 residues. Germline-derived CDR1 and CDR2 are KGHSH and LQKENI. V lost 3 bases to trimming and J lost 7 bases; unmatched junction nucleotides: 11. The CDR3 bases are TGTGCCAGCTCACCGAATTTGGCACTAGCGGGAGTAAATGAGCAGTTCTTC. Amino acids: CASSPNLALAGVNEQFF.

This rearrangement joins TRBV27 to TRBJ2-3; D remains ambiguous. The CDR3 is made up of 15 amino acids. CDR1 is MNHEY and CDR2 is SMNVEV in the germline V gene (reference sequence). V lost 6 bases and J 4 bases, leaving 17 bases between the germline ends. The CDR3 sequence is CASRETPYAADTQYF. CDR3 nucleotides: TGTGCCAGCAGGGAGACCCCGTACGCCGCAGATACGCAGTATTTT.

The V and J genes are TRBV11-3 and TRBJ2-1; TRBD1 is a possible D gene (6 bases). This CDR3 region has 14 residues. Trimming removed 5 bases from V and 4 bases from J, with 12 bases in between. The germline V gene encodes CDR1 SGHNT and CDR2 YENEEA. For the CDR3, the DNA is TGTGCCAGCAGCAAGGACAGTTTATACAATGAGCAGTTCTTC. Protein product: CASSKDSLYNEQFF.

The rearrangement joins TRBV28 to TRBJ1-6; unclear D gene. The CDR3 has 14 residues. The V gene lost 1 base and the J gene lost 8 bases, with 9 bases spanning the gap. Germline V lookup: CDR1 MDHEN, CDR2 SYDVKM. This chain's CDR3 is CASSLYLTDSPLHF. Here the CDR3 DNA reads TGTGCCAGCAGTTTATATCTGACTGATTCACCCCTCCACTTT.

This chain connects TRBV18 to TRBJ2-1; the match to TRBD2 covers 8 bases. V gave up 3 bases and J gave up 6 bases; unmatched junction bases: 10. Germline-derived CDR1 and CDR2 are KGHSH and LQKENI. The CDR3 has 16 amino acids. As DNA, the CDR3 is TGTGCCAGCTCACCCTTTGGAGCGGGAGCAGGCAATGAGCAGTTCTTC. As protein: CASSPFGAGAGNEQFF.

The V call is TRBV3-1 (or the pseudogene TRBV3-2), the J call TRBJ1-1; D is undetermined. The germline gives CDR1 LGHDT, CDR2 YNNKEL (reference sequence). This CDR3 region has 13 residues. Trimming shortened V by 3 bases and J by 1 base, and 6 bases separated the two germline ends. In DNA, the CDR3 is TGTGCCAGCAGCCATCGGGAGAACACTGAAGCTTTCTTT. Protein sequence: CASSHRENTEAFF.

This chain links TRBV10-3 with TRBJ1-1; maybe TRBD1 (6 bases). Germline V gene lookup returns CDR1 ENHRY and CDR2 SYGVKD. CDR3 length equals 13 residues. Trimming pared 3 bases from V and 3 bases from J, leaving 8 bases between. The CDR3 spells CAISEGGYTEAFF. The CDR3, as DNA: TGTGCCATCAGTGAAGGGGGTTACACTGAAGCTTTCTTT.

CDR3 residues: CASSIEAIDRVGAGNTIYF. CDR3 nucleotides: TGTGCCAGTAGTATAGAAGCCATAGACAGGGTCGGAGCTGGAAACACCATATATTTT. The V gene is TRBV19, the J gene TRBJ1-3; 7 bases are a match to TRBD1. V shed 0 bases and J 2 bases; nucleotides not matched to a gene: 13. This CDR3 is 19 amino acids long. CDR1 is LNHDA, CDR2 SQIVND, per germline (reference sequence). The whole variable domain, filled in from reference TRBV19 and TRBJ1-3, reads DGGITQSPKYLFRKEGQNVTLSCEQNLNHDAMYWYRQDPGQGLRLIYYSQIVNDFQKGDIAEGYSVSREKKESFPLTVTSAQKNPTAFYLCASSIEAIDRVGAGNTIYFGEGSWLTVV.

V and J are TRBV14 and TRBJ1-1, with a possible D match to TRBD1 (5 bases). Trimming took off 0 bases at V and 1 base at J, with 9 bases between the two ends. The CDR3 has 15 amino acids. CDR1 and CDR2 (germline): SGHDN, FVKESK. The CDR3 sequence: CASSQETGTNTEAFF. Written as DNA, the CDR3 is TGTGCCAGCAGCCAAGAAACAGGCACGAACACTGAAGCTTTCTTT.